The rows below give T cell receptor beta chains drawn from one sample of a study of siplizumab effects on memory and regulatory T cells. Clones were sequenced by immunoSEQ multiplex PCR, and TCRdb holds only the in-frame ones, with some missing. The repertoire includes roughly 80,000 clones, approximately 88% of them detected once, and more than 1.5% sits in the top ten. What was sequenced was Tregs sorted from blood. The receptors come from a human donor in good health. Each CDR3 is given with its conserved first and last residue. The D gene is left open where the match is weak. Size tells how often a clone was seen (once, few, many) or the class of an expanded clone, and some rows leave it out.

>-|TRBJ2-1|-|TRBV27
CASSSFGGRNEQFF
TGTGCCAGCAGTTCTTTCGGTGGGAGAAATGAGCAGTTCTTC
>-|TRBJ1-1|-|TRBV5-1
CASSLQVTGTEAFF
TGCGCCAGCAGCTTGCAGGTGACGGGCACTGAAGCTTTCTTT
>-|TRBJ2-5|once|TRBV7-6
CASSSLGALGGGETQYF
TGTGCCAGCAGCTCACTGGGGGCCTTGGGGGGCGGAGAGACCCAGTACTTC
>-|TRBJ1-2|-|TRBV4-3
CASSQVGQNYGYTF
TGCGCCAGCAGCCAAGTCGGACAGAACTATGGCTACACCTTC
>-|TRBJ1-1|few|TRBV29-1
CSVLHLNTEAFF
TGCAGCGTTTTGCATTTGAACACTGAAGCTTTCTTT
>-|TRBJ1-2|-|TRBV14
CASSPHFRGDYGYTF
TGTGCCAGCAGCCCCCATTTTCGGGGTGACTATGGCTACACCTTC
>TRBD1|TRBJ1-6|once|TRBV19
CASSMEGGGNSPLHF
TGTGCCAGTAGTATGGAGGGAGGGGGCAATTCACCCCTCCACTTT
>-|TRBJ1-2|-|TRBV5-1
CASKETGLGYTF
TGCGCCAGCAAAGAAACCGGACTCGGCTACACCTTC
>-|TRBJ1-5|-|TRBV7-9
CASSLAGQPQHF
TGTGCCAGCAGCTTAGCGGGCCAGCCCCAGCATTTT
>TRBD1|TRBJ2-1|-|TRBV18
CASSPSAGQGANEQFF
TGTGCCAGCTCACCATCCGCGGGACAGGGGGCGAATGAGCAGTTCTTC
>TRBD1|TRBJ2-1|-|TRBV7-9
CASSIPPTGGPYNEQFF
TGTGCCAGCAGCATCCCCCCGACAGGGGGGCCTTACAATGAGCAGTTCTTC
>TRBD1|TRBJ1-5|-|TRBV28
CASITPGGTGGQPQHF
TGTGCCAGCATTACCCCCGGCGGGACAGGGGGCCAGCCCCAGCATTTT
>TRBD1|TRBJ1-2|-|TRBV7-9
CASTPGTGGWYTF
TGTGCCAGCACCCCCGGGACAGGGGGATGGTACACCTTC
>TRBD1|TRBJ1-2|-|TRBV2
CASARATGGYGYTF
TGTGCCAGCGCCAGGGCAACAGGGGGCTATGGCTACACCTTC
>-|TRBJ1-1|-|TRBV10-3
CAISGGQMNTEAFF
TGTGCCATCAGTGGAGGACAGATGAACACTGAAGCTTTCTTT
>TRBD1|TRBJ2-4|-|TRBV29-1
CSVGVEAGGTKNIQYF
TGCAGCGTTGGGGTGGAGGCAGGGGGCACCAAAAACATTCAGTACTTC
>-|TRBJ2-6|-|TRBV7-9
CASSFSQASGANVLTF
TGTGCCAGCAGCTTCTCACAGGCTTCCGGGGCCAACGTCCTGACTTTC
>-|TRBJ1-2|-|TRBV7-9
CASSLRQSALNGYTF
TGTGCCAGCAGCTTAAGACAGTCCGCATTAAATGGCTACACCTTC
>TRBD2|TRBJ2-3|-|TRBV30
CACLRGSSTDTQYF
TGTGCCTGCCTGCGGGGGTCAAGCACAGATACGCAGTATTTT
>-|TRBJ2-3|once|TRBV4-1
CASSQPLLGGHTQYF
TGCGCCAGCAGCCAACCTCTCCTCGGGGGGCATACGCAGTATTTT
>TRBD1|TRBJ1-1|-|TRBV5-6
CASTRGDRGYESTEAFF
TGTGCCAGCACCCGGGGGGACAGGGGGTATGAAAGCACTGAAGCTTTCTTT
>-|TRBJ1-6|-|TRBV7-2
CASTGESSYNSPLHF
TGTGCCAGCACCGGGGAGAGCTCCTATAATTCACCCCTCCACTTT
>-|TRBJ2-1|-|TRBV7-9
CASSPGRNNEQFF
TGTGCCAGCAGTCCGGGGAGGAACAATGAGCAGTTCTTC
>-|TRBJ1-1|-|TRBV10-3
CAISETHGAEAFF
TGTGCCATCAGCGAGACCCACGGAGCTGAAGCTTTCTTT
>-|TRBJ1-1|-|TRBV7-2
CASSLYTYTEAFF
TGTGCCAGCAGCTTATATACGTACACTGAAGCTTTCTTT